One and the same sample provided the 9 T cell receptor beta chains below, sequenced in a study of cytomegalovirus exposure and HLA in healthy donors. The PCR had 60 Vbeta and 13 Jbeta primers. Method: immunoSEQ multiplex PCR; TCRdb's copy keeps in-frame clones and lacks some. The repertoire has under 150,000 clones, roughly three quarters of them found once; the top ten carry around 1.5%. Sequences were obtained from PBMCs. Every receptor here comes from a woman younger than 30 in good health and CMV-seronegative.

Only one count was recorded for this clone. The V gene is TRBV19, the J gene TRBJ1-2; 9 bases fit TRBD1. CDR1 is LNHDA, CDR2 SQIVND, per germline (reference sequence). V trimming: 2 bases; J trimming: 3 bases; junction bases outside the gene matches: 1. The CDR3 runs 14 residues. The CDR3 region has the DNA TGTGCCAGTAGTATAAGGACAGGGGACTATGGCTACACCTTC. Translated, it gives CASSIRTGDYGYTF.

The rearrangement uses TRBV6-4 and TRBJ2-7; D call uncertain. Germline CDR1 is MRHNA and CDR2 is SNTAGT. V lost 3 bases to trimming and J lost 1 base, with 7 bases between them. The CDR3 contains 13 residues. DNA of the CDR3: TGTGCCAGCAGTGAAGGAGAGTCCTACGAGCAGTACTTC. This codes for CASSEGESYEQYF.

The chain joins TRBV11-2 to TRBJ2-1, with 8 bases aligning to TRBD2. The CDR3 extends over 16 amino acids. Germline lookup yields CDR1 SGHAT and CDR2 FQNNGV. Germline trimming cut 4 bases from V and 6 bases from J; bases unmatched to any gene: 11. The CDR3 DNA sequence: TGTGCCAGCAGCTCCCCCTCCGGGAGGGGGAGCAATGAGCAGTTCTTC. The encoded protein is CASSSPSGRGSNEQFF.

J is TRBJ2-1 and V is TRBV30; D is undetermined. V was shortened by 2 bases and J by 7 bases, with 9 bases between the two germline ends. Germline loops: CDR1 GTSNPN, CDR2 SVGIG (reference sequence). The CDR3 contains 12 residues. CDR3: CAWSQRGNEQFF. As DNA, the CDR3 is TGTGCCTGGAGTCAGAGAGGAAATGAGCAGTTCTTC.

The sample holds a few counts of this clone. The CDR3 nucleotides read TGTGCCAGCAGGTCCTACGCCTTCGGGAAGGGTGAAGCTTTCTTT. This gives the protein CASRSYAFGKGEAFF. V usage is TRBV6-6 and J usage is TRBJ1-1, with no clear D. Deletions cut 6 bases from V and 7 bases from J, with 21 bases between. Germline-derived CDR1 and CDR2 are MNHNY and SVGAGI (reference sequence). The CDR3 is 15 residues long.

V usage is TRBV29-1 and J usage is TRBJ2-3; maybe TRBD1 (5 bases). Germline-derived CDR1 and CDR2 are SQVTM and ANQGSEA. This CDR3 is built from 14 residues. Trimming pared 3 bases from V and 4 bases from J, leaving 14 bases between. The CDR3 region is CSVDGAGNPDTQYF. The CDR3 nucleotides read TGCAGCGTTGATGGGGCAGGGAACCCAGATACGCAGTATTTT.

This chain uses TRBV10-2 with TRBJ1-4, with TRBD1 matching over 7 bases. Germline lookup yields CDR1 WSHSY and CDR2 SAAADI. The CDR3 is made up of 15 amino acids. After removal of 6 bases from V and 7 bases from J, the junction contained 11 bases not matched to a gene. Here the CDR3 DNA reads TGCGCCAGCAGGGGGGAATCGACAGGGACTGAAAAACTGTTTTTT. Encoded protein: CASRGESTGTEKLFF.

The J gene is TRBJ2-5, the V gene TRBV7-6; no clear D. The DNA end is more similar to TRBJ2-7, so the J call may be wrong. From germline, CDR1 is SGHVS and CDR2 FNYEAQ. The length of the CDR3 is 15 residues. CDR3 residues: CASSPTDNPSYEQYF. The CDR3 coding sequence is TGTGCCAGCAGCCCTACAGATAACCCTTCCTACGAGCAGTACTTC.

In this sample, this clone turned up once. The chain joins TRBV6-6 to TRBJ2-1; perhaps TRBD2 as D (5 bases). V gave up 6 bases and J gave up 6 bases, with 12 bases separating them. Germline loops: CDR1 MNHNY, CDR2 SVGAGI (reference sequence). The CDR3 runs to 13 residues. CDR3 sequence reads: CASRLLEVNEQFF. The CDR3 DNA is TGTGCCAGCAGATTACTAGAAGTCAATGAGCAGTTCTTC.